This record concerns one TCR beta chain sequence. Its matching antigen is unknown. The CDR3 totals 14 residues. Trimming removed 5 bases from V and 6 bases from J, with 16 bases in between. Germline V gene sequence: CDR1 SGHNT, CDR2 YENEEA. The sample belongs to a study of vaccination and CD4 T cells after COVID-19. As to treatment: roughly 10-day PBMC culture with coronavirus spike peptide pools or control peptides (ViraFEST assay). The Oncomine TCR Beta short-read assay was applied to DNA of cultured CD4+ T cells. A single record per CDR3 protein comes from TCRdb applying MiXCR to the PCR reads. There are more than 9,000 distinct CDR3 sequences in the sample; around 58% occur only once, and 20% to 25% lies in the top ten.

The chain recombines TRBV11-3 with TRBJ1-2; the D gene is possibly TRBD1 (5 bases). This TCR came from a human donor who had recovered from COVID-19. Specimen: CD4+ T cells from blood, cultured in vitro. CDR3 sequence reads: CASSPGLRRDGYTF. CDR3 DNA: TGTGCCAGCAGCCCGGGACTGAGGAGGGATGGCTACACCTTC. Full variable domain (outside the CDR3, taken from reference TRBV11-3 and TRBJ1-2): EAGVVQSPRYKIIEKKQPVAFWCNPISGHNTLYWYLQNLGQGPELLIRYENEEAVDDSQLPKDRFSAERLKGVDSTLKIQPAELGDSAVYLCASSPGLRRDGYTFGSGTRLTVV.